This T cell receptor (beta chain) was found in a study of T cells in Graves' hyperthyroidism and ophthalmopathy. RNA transcripts yielded amplified TCR beta CDR3 regions. Carried out on the TCR CDR3, a first-round RT-PCR used the HTBI primer set. In TCRdb, the multiplex PCR reads were re-called with MiXCR into one record per CDR3 protein. The top ten clones hold around 3.3% of a sample with about 610,000 distinct CDR3 sequences, approximately 15% of them seen once. Clinical symptoms, serum thyroxine and TRAb, thyroid ultrasound and orbital computed tomography were used for the diagnoses. Between the trimmed V and J ends, which lost 7 bases and 7 bases, there was a span of 11 bases. From germline, CDR1 is SNHLY and CDR2 FYNNEI. CDR3 size: 13 residues. Overall study results and limits: Ophthalmopathy was model-predicted a median around seven months pre-onset. Stable hyperthyroidism and ophthalmopathy were separated using 13 V-J signatures.

Note on this clonotype: The target antigen is unknown.

Sequencing input: blood. The sequence derives from a woman aged 40 to 50 with Graves' ophthalmopathy. The genes are TRBV2 and TRBJ1-6; D is unclear. In nucleotides, the CDR3 is TGTGCCAGCACCGCAGCCGAAAATTCACCCCTCCACTTT. Protein: CASTAAENSPLHF.